These 5 T cell receptor beta chains were sequenced from one sample in a study of human T cells and chemical hapten exposure. TCRdb reprocessed the RACE reads with MiXCR, giving one entry per CDR3 protein. The sample contains fewer than 130,000 distinct CDR3 sequences, approximately 10% of which appear only once. As to time point: patch test 1, 2 weeks after DPC sensitization. Treatment meaning: therapeutic diphenylcyclopropenone sensitization with weekly scalp DPC. Sequences were derived from whole blood, sampled in connection with sensitization to the hapten diphenylcyclopropenone (DPC). The origin of the receptors is a woman aged 40 to 49 with alopecia areata. Some clones in this sample may be carry-over from other donors' samples.

This clonotype occurred many times. This chain uses TRBV10-3 with TRBJ2-1; 11 nucleotides agree with TRBD2. In germline, CDR1 is ENHRY, CDR2 SYGVKD. The trim removed 10 bases at V and 10 bases at J, leaving 12 bases unmatched. CDR3 length: 14 residues. The CDR3: CASSGLAEGGEQFF. DNA of the CDR3: TGTGCCAGCTCGGGACTAGCGGAGGGCGGAGAGCAGTTCTTC.

This clonotype was seen at least ten times. The V gene is TRBV20-1, the J gene TRBJ2-3; 12 bases fit TRBD2. The CDR3 has 16 residues. Germline loops: CDR1 DFQATT, CDR2 SNEGSKA (reference sequence). The junction had 9 bases not matched to a gene; V was cut back by 6 bases and J by 2 bases. CDR3 in amino acids: CSAVRGTSGSTDTQYF. DNA for the CDR3: TGCAGTGCCGTCCGCGGGACTAGCGGGTCCACAGATACGCAGTATTTT.

This clonotype showed up just a few times. The rearrangement links TRBV19 to TRBJ2-1; 10 bases agree with TRBD2. This CDR3 comprises 16 residues. Germline CDR1 LNHDA, CDR2 SQIVND (reference sequence). Trimming removed 2 bases from V and 7 bases from J; junction bases left unmatched: 8. This CDR3 reads CASSITGTSVGNEQFF. The CDR3 DNA follows: TGTGCCAGTAGTATAACCGGGACTAGCGTGGGTAATGAGCAGTTCTTC. Looking up the rest from reference TRBV19 and TRBJ2-1 gives the full variable domain: DGGITQSPKYLFRKEGQNVTLSCEQNLNHDAMYWYRQDPGQGLRLIYYSQIVNDFQKGDIAEGYSVSREKKESFPLTVTSAQKNPTAFYLCASSITGTSVGNEQFFGPGTRLTVL.

This clonotype was observed a few times. The genes are TRBV2 and TRBJ2-2, with 9 nucleotides matching TRBD2. Germline V lookup: CDR1 SNHLY, CDR2 FYNNEI. V trimming: 6 bases; J trimming: 0 bases; junction bases outside the gene matches: 5. CDR3 length equals 16 residues. CDR3 sequence: CASSESGRTNTGELFF. The CDR3 nucleotides read TGTGCCAGCAGCGAGAGCGGGAGGACGAACACCGGGGAGCTGTTTTTT.

This clonotype has ten or more counts. Mismatch with germline at one junction end may stem from a read error. The V call is TRBV7-8, the J call TRBJ2-7; D may be TRBD2 (6 bases). The CDR3 totals 14 residues. CDR1 is SGHVS, CDR2 FQNEAQ, per germline. CDR3 loop: CASSGRTDGGTENF. In DNA form, the CDR3 reads TGTGCCAGCAGCGGACGGACCGACGGAGGGACTGAAAACTTC. Filled out from reference TRBV7-8 and TRBJ2-7, the complete variable domain reads GAGVSQSPRYKVAKRGQDVALRCDPISGHVSLFWYQQALGQGPEFLTYFQNEAQLDKSGLPSDRFFAERPEGSVSTLKIQRTQQEDSAVYLCASSGRTDGGTENFGPGTRLTVT.